This T cell receptor (beta chain) was profiled in a study of shared clonotypes between healthy human individuals. Study in general: Three plates were used per donor for CD4 naive, three for CD4 memory, two for CD8 naive and one for CD8 memory.

Trimming removed 1 base at V and 9 bases at J, with 11 bases between. The CDR3 runs to 13 residues. Germline V CDR1 and CDR2: SGHRS, YFSETQ. The method was immunoSEQ multiplex PCR; TCRdb's version includes in-frame clones alone and lacks a portion of them. Here the sample spans roughly 2 million clones, approximately 96% being singletons. The sequencing input was naive CD4+ T cells sorted from blood. Subset indicated: CD45RA+ positively selected. This chain uses TRBV5-1 with TRBJ2-1; tentatively, D is TRBD1 or TRBD2 (5 bases each). This TCR derives from a man aged 18 to 29 in good health. In DNA, the CDR3 is TGCGCCAGCAGCTTGATCAGGGAGACTGAGCAGTTCTTC. As protein: CASSLIRETEQFF.